A selection of T cell receptor beta chains follows, all from one sample in a study of CD8+ T cells in alopecia areata. Produced via immunoSEQ multiplex PCR; TCRdb's table is partial and in-frame only. The data contain about 190,000 clones, approximately 67% of them singletons. This specimen consisted of CD4+ T cells sorted from blood, obtained between weeks 47 and 50, from a patient treated with tofacitinib. The source of these receptors is a human donor with alopecia areata. Each CDR3 is given with its conserved first and last residue. D genes are given only for firm matches. The listing skips clone size in some rows; elsewhere it reads once, few, many or a size class.

-,-,14,TRBJ1-2,TRBV9,TGTGCCAGCAGCGTAGATTCAGCTTCCTATGGCTACACCTTC,CASSVDSASYGYTF
-,-,12,TRBJ1-1,TRBV10-3,TGTGCCATCAGCGGAGGGAACACTGAAGCTTTCTTT,CAISGGNTEAFF
-,-,18,TRBJ1-6,TRBV4-1,TGCGCCAGCAGCCAAGTCATCGGTGGGGGGTCGTATAATTCACCCCTCCACTTT,CASSQVIGGGSYNSPLHF
-,-,13,TRBJ2-7,TRBV5-1,TGCGCCAGCAGCTTGGCTGAAGGCTACGAGCAGTACTTC,CASSLAEGYEQYF
-,-,14,TRBJ2-3,TRBV14,TGTGCCAGCAGCAGGGGACTCCACGGGGATACGCAGTATTTT,CASSRGLHGDTQYF
-,TRBD1,15,TRBJ2-6,TRBV18,TGTGCCAGCTCACCAAGGGGGCCCGGGGCCAACGTCCTGACTTTC,CASSPRGPGANVLTF
-,-,12,TRBJ1-5,TRBV30,TGTGCCTGGAGTCCAGGGTTAGGGCCCCAGCATTTT,CAWSPGLGPQHF
-,TRBD2,15,TRBJ2-2,TRBV30,TGTGCCTGGAGCCGTGCGCGGGGGGCCGCCGGGGAGCTGTTTTTT,CAWSRARGAAGELFF
-,-,15,TRBJ1-2,TRBV9,TGTGCCAGCAGCGTAGGACAGGTAGCTAACTATGGCTACACCTTC,CASSVGQVANYGYTF
-,-,12,TRBJ1-1,TRBV30,TGTGCCTGGAGTGTAAATGAGGGGGAGGCTTTCTTT,CAWSVNEGEAFF
-,TRBD1,15,TRBJ2-6,TRBV7-8,TGTGCCAGCAGCTCTGACAGGGCTGGGGCCAACGTCCTGACTTTC,CASSSDRAGANVLTF
once,TRBD1,15,TRBJ1-6,TRBV27,TGTGCCAGCAGTTCCCACGGACAGGGGGGTTCACCCCTCCACTTT,CASSSHGQGGSPLHF
-,-,13,TRBJ2-5,TRBV4-3,TGCGCCAGCAGCCCGGGAGCCCAAGAGACCCAGTACTTC,CASSPGAQETQYF
once,-,14,TRBJ1-2,TRBV29-1,TGCAGCCCCCCCCGCAGAGAGCGCGGTGGAGGCTACACCTTC,CSPPRRERGGGYTF
-,-,10,TRBJ2-5,TRBV6-5,TGTGCCAGCACCGGGGAGACCCAGTACTTC,CASTGETQYF
-,-,13,TRBJ2-3,TRBV2,TGTGCCAGCAGTGATACTAGGCCAGATACGCAGTATTTT,CASSDTRPDTQYF
-,-,15,TRBJ1-6,TRBV5-1,TGCGCCAGCAGCTATGAGGGCAAAGGGAATTCACCCCTCCACTTT,CASSYEGKGNSPLHF
-,-,13,TRBJ1-2,TRBV5-4,TGTGCCAGCAGCTCGGTTGCAGGTTATGGCTACACCTTC,CASSSVAGYGYTF
-,TRBD1,13,TRBJ2-5,TRBV4-3,TGCGCCAGCAGCCAAGCAGGGGGCGAGACCCAGTACTTC,CASSQAGGETQYF
-,TRBD1,14,TRBJ1-5,TRBV2,TGTGCCAGCAGTGAAGGGACAGGGGGCCGTCCCCAGCATTTT,CASSEGTGGRPQHF
-,TRBD2,16,TRBJ2-1,TRBV29-1,TGCAGCGTTCGGCTAGCGGGGGGGCTCTCCTACAATGAGCAGTTCTTC,CSVRLAGGLSYNEQFF
many,-,16,TRBJ1-6,TRBV11-2,TGTGCCAGCAGCTGGGGTTCCGGGACTGATAATTCACCCCTCCACTTT,CASSWGSGTDNSPLHF
-,-,17,TRBJ2-6,TRBV5-1,TGCGCCAGCAGCTTGGGAGGCAGGGTAGCTGGGGCCAACGTCCTGACTTTC,CASSLGGRVAGANVLTF
-,-,16,TRBJ2-6,TRBV15,TGTGCCACCAGCAGAGATCCCGGGCACGGGGCCAACGTCCTGACTTTC,CATSRDPGHGANVLTF
-,TRBD1,11,TRBJ1-1,TRBV25-1,TGTGCCAGCAGGCAGGGGGATGAAGCTTTCTTT,CASRQGDEAFF
-,-,15,TRBJ1-5,TRBV7-9,TGTGCCAGCACCATGAGGGCAGCCGGCGGTCAGCCCCAGCATTTT,CASTMRAAGGQPQHF
once,-,13,TRBJ1-2,TRBV7-2,TGTGCCAGCAGCTTATTACCCGGGTCGGGCTACACCTTC,CASSLLPGSGYTF
once,-,14,TRBJ1-5,TRBV30,TGTGCCTGGAGTAGACAGAATAGCAATCAGCCCCAGCATTTT,CAWSRQNSNQPQHF
few,TRBD1,15,TRBJ1-2,TRBV4-1,TGCGCCAGCAGCGTATCACAGGGGGCCGGCAGTGGCTACACCTTC,CASSVSQGAGSGYTF
-,-,13,TRBJ2-7,TRBV6-5,TGTGCCAGCAGTCCCAACCCCGCCTACGAGCAGTACTTC,CASSPNPAYEQYF
-,-,13,TRBJ1-6,TRBV7-2,TGTGCCAGCAGCGCGTCTCTTGATTCACCCCTCCACTTT,CASSASLDSPLHF
few,TRBD1,15,TRBJ2-3,TRBV29-1,TGCAGCGTTGATAAGGGGGCTACTAGCACAGATACGCAGTATTTT,CSVDKGATSTDTQYF